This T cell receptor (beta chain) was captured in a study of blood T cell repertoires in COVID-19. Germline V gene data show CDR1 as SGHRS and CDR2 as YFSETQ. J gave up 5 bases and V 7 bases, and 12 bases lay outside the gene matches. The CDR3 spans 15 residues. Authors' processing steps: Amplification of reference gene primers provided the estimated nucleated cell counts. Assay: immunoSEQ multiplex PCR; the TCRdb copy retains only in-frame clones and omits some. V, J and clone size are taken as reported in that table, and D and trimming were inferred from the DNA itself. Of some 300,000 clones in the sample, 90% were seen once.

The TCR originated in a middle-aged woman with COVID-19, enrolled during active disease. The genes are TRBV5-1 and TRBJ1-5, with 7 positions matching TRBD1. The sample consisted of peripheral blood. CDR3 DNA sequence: TGCGCCAGCTCAAAAGACGGGACAGCTTATCAGCCCCAGCATTTT. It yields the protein CASSKDGTAYQPQHF.